This T cell receptor (beta chain) was observed in a study of vaccination effects on CD4 cells after COVID-19. On this clone: No antigen is known for it.

Subsequent to a culture period of around eleven days, CD4+ T cells were isolated. Every participant took two doses of the BNT162b2 or mRNA-1273 vaccine. Generated by immunoSEQ multiplex PCR, the TCRdb table keeps only in-frame clones and is missing some. The repertoire holds approximately 70,000 clones, with roughly four fifths as singletons. This sample comprised CD4+ T cells from PBMCs cultured without peptide, obtained after COVID-19 vaccination. This TCR was sampled from a human donor who received a COVID-19 vaccine.

This CDR3 is CASSLGLGDTQYF. CDR3 in DNA: TGTGCCAGTAGTCTCGGACTAGGAGATACGCAGTATTTT. V gene TRBV19 combines with J gene TRBJ2-3, with 7 bases identical to TRBD2. The V gene end was trimmed by 5 bases and the J gene end by 5 bases; junction bases not matched to a gene: 4. The CDR3 covers 13 residues. Germline V gene lookup returns CDR1 LNHDA and CDR2 SQIVND (reference sequence).